The T cell receptor (beta chain) under discussion was sequenced for a study of blood T cell repertoires in COVID-19. How the authors handled the data: Estimation of nucleated cell counts relied on the amplification of reference gene primers. TCRdb keeps only in-frame clones here, not all; method: immunoSEQ multiplex PCR. V and J calls plus clone size are reproduced from that table; the DNA served to infer D and trimming. Of hundreds of thousands of clones listed, about 87% were seen once; the top ten hold roughly 7%. The origin of this receptor is a woman aged 30 to 39 who had recovered from COVID-19. The sample was peripheral blood.

CDR3 DNA: TGTGCCAGTAGTGGAAGACAGGGGAACACCGGGGAGCTGTTTTTT. Its protein product is CASSGRQGNTGELFF. The chain is built from TRBV19 and TRBJ2-2, with TRBD1 matching over 7 bases. The CDR3 is 15 residues long. The V segment lost 5 bases and the J segment 1 base; nucleotides outside the gene matches: 4. CDR1 LNHDA and CDR2 SQIVND come from the germline V gene (reference sequence).